Sequencing of this TCR beta chain was carried out in a study of CD8 T cells in Susac syndrome. With random hexamers, reverse transcription was performed on about 0.5 to 1 ug of RNA. TCRdb recomputed calls from the immunoSEQ multiplex PCR reads with MiXCR, one row per CDR3 protein. The sample consists of some 260,000 distinct CDR3 sequences, roughly 84% of them appearing once. This CDR3 has 15 amino acids. CDR1 and CDR2 from the germline V gene are SGHVS and FQNEAQ. V lost 4 bases and J lost 7, with 20 bases in between. The clonotype originates from a human donor with multiple sclerosis. The rearrangement joins TRBV7-8 to TRBJ2-7; D possibly corresponds to TRBD2 (6 bases). Sequences were obtained from CD8+ T cells from PBMCs. CDR3 sequence (DNA): TGTGCCAGCAGCTCAGGCGGCGGGAAGAGGGGTGAGCAGTACTTC. Residues: CASSSGGGKRGEQYF.